The entry below gives a single TCR beta chain sequence along with its context. This record comes from a study of blood T cell repertoires in COVID-19. Across the study: Acute and convalescent COVID-19 samples came from the United States, Italy and Spain. The cDNA or gDNA used as material had been derived from T cells, B-cell-depleted T cells, or PBMCs.

Per the germline V gene, CDR1 is SGHVS and CDR2 is FQNEAQ. The CDR3 has 16 amino acids. V lost 4 bases and J lost 2; bases outside the gene matches: 7. In the original processing: Amplifying reference gene primers gave estimates of nucleated cell counts. The method was immunoSEQ multiplex PCR; TCRdb's version includes in-frame clones alone and lacks a portion of them. V, J and clone size are taken as reported in that table, and D and trimming were inferred from the DNA itself. The sample carries about 150,000 clones, 70% to 90% recorded once. The sequenced material came from peripheral blood. This sequence joins TRBV7-8 and TRBJ1-1, with 10 bases fitting TRBD1. The receptor was isolated from a woman in her 70s with acute or convalescent COVID-19. The chain's CDR3 is CASSWGQGLANTEAFF. For the CDR3, the DNA is TGTGCCAGCAGCTGGGGACAGGGGCTTGCAAACACTGAAGCTTTCTTT.